This entry concerns a single T cell receptor (beta chain). Its specificity is unknown. In the sorted-subset replicate PCRs, about 190 ng DNA, roughly 29,000 T cell genomes, was used. Original processing notes: Without quality scores, immunoSEQ junctional reads could not be filtered like full-length reads. Using immunoSEQ multiplex PCR, the repertoire was profiled, and TCRdb retains in-frame clones only, with some absent. The V and J calls and the clone size are those of that table, but D and trimming were determined from the DNA. Among around 1.1 million clones listed, approximately 80% were seen once. This entry belongs to a study of shared clonotypes between healthy human individuals. V lost 3 bases and J lost 11, with 13 bases in between. The CDR3 runs 13 residues. Germline lookup yields CDR1 LNHDA and CDR2 SQIVND (reference sequence). The split of CD4+ cells yielded CD45RA+ naive and CD45RA-negative memory subsets.

Study conclusions and caveats: The naive CD4 repertoires of a few donors were compared, and approximately 5.3% of clonotypes were shared.

The specimen was memory CD4+ T cells from PBMCs. Subset given: CD45RA-negative fraction. The TCR originated in a man between 18 and 35 years old in good health. Some clones in this sample may be carry-over from other donors' samples. This sequence joins TRBV19 and TRBJ2-2; D possibly uses TRBD1 or TRBD2 (5 bases each). Here the CDR3 DNA reads TGTGCCAGTAGTATCGGTCGGGACCGAGAGCTGTTTTTT. Its translation is CASSIGRDRELFF.